This T cell receptor (beta chain) originates from a study of blood T cell repertoires in COVID-19. In the study overall: Researchers got acute and convalescent COVID-19 samples from the United States, Italy and Spain. T cells, B-cell-depleted T cells, or PBMCs supplied cDNA or gDNA.

Between the trimmed V and J ends, which lost 8 bases and 2 bases, there was a span of 7 bases. The CDR3 is 12 amino acids. Germline-derived CDR1 and CDR2 are MNHEY and SVGAGI. Original methodology: Amplified reference gene primers provided the basis for estimating nucleated cell counts. Assay: immunoSEQ multiplex PCR; the TCRdb copy retains only in-frame clones and omits some. The V and J calls and clone size were taken over from that table, and D and trimming were inferred from the DNA. In the table there are roughly 160,000 clones, approximately 91% of which are singletons. The chain couples TRBV6-5 to TRBJ1-5; D remains unclear. This clonotype was obtained from a young man with acute or convalescent COVID-19. The sequenced material came from peripheral blood. The CDR3 here is CASDIGNQPQHF. CDR3 nucleotide sequence: TGTGCCAGCGACATCGGCAATCAGCCCCAGCATTTT.